The text below deals with one TCR beta chain. Its antigen is currently unknown. This sample was taken from a study of cytomegalovirus exposure and HLA in healthy donors. Notes on the study in general: Presence/absence analyses took donor sequencing depth as roughly uniform. In a later analysis, HLA-C alleles had the fewest associated TCRs, DRB1 alleles the most.

The PCR was carried out with 60 Vbeta primers and 13 Jbeta primers. The table came from immunoSEQ multiplex PCR; TCRdb's copy has only in-frame clones and leaves some out. The repertoire shows some 200,000 clones; the top ten hold 1.1%. Germline CDR1 MDHEN, CDR2 SYDVKM. Trimming left V 5 bases short and J 5 bases short, with 16 bases between. This CDR3 contains 14 residues. Sequencing was performed on PBMCs. The TCR comes from a girl aged 2 to 10 in good health and CMV-seropositive. This chain uses TRBV28 with TRBJ2-7, with D maybe TRBD2 (6 bases). The CDR3 loop is CASSPRTMGHEQYF. CDR3 DNA: TGTGCCAGCAGTCCGCGGACTATGGGCCACGAGCAGTACTTC.